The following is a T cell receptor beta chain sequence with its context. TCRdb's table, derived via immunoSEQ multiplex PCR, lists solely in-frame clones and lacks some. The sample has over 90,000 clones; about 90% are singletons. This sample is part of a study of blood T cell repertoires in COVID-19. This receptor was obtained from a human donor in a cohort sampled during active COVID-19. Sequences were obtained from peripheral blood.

Here the CDR3 reads CASSQDMGTGTYEQYF. The CDR3 DNA sequence: TGTGCCAGCAGCCAAGATATGGGGACAGGGACCTACGAGCAGTACTTC. The chain joins TRBV3-1 (or the pseudogene TRBV3-2) to TRBJ2-7, with 9 bases identical to TRBD1. The germline gives CDR1 LGHDT, CDR2 YNNKEL (reference sequence). This CDR3 has 16 amino acids. The trim removed 0 bases at V and 2 bases at J, leaving 5 bases unmatched.